One and the same sample provided the 10 T cell receptor beta chains below, sequenced in a study of CD8+ T cells in alopecia areata. The treatment is: oral pan-JAK inhibitor, 5-10 mg twice daily. Extracted RNA was reverse transcribed into cDNA, the sequencing template. Profiled with immunoSEQ multiplex PCR; TCRdb holds only in-frame clones, not every one. The table shows about 140,000 clones, with around 86% occurring only once. Source: CD8+ T cells sorted from blood, taken at week 4, from a patient treated with tofacitinib. All receptors derive from a human donor with alopecia areata.

This chain links TRBV15 with TRBJ1-1; D ambiguous. The V and J ends lost 1 base and 7 bases respectively, with 10 bases between them. Germline V lookup: CDR1 LNHNV, CDR2 YYDKDF (reference sequence). The CDR3 runs 13 residues. The CDR3 DNA sequence: TGTGCCACCAGCAGAGTCGGTACTTTTGAAGCTTTCTTT. It codes for CATSRVGTFEAFF.

The chain employs TRBV6-6 and TRBJ2-1; a weak D match, TRBD2 (6 bases). Germline V gene sequence: CDR1 MNHNY, CDR2 SVGAGI (reference sequence). The CDR3 is made up of 12 amino acids. Between the trimmed V and J ends, which lost 5 bases and 9 bases, there was a span of 11 bases. CDR3 nucleotides: TGTGCCAGCAGTGGAAGGGAGGCTGAGCAGTTCTTC. Its translation is CASSGREAEQFF.

The V and J genes are TRBV10-2 and TRBJ2-1; 11 nucleotides match TRBD2. V gave up 2 bases and J gave up 3 bases; unmatched junction bases: 0. CDR3 size: 15 residues. Germline values: CDR1 WSHSY, CDR2 SAAADI. CDR3 nucleotide sequence: TGCGCCAGCAGTGAGCTAGCGGGGGGCTACAATGAGCAGTTCTTC. Its protein is CASSELAGGYNEQFF.

V usage is TRBV4-1 and J usage is TRBJ2-5; TRBD2 aligns across 7 bases. This CDR3 spans 15 amino acids. CDR1 is MGHRA, CDR2 YSYEKL, per germline. V was clipped by 0 bases and J by 3 bases; unmatched bases: 4. As DNA, the CDR3 is TGCGCCAGCAGCCAAGAGCCTAGCGGAAAAGAGACCCAGTACTTC. Translation: CASSQEPSGKETQYF.

With regard to this clone: Other DNA sequences within the sample encode an identical CDR3. The chain carries TRBV9 and TRBJ1-1; D is possibly TRBD1 (5 bases). The V gene lost 0 bases and the J gene lost 5 bases, with 8 bases spanning the gap. Germline V CDR1 and CDR2: SGDLS, YYNGEE. The CDR3 extends over 13 amino acids. CDR3 region: CASSVGGRTEAFF. DNA of the CDR3: TGTGCCAGCAGCGTAGGGGGCAGGACTGAAGCTTTCTTT.

The CDR3 here is CATGGQRQPNTEAFF. CDR3 bases: TGTGCCACCGGTGGACAGCGTCAACCGAACACTGAAGCTTTCTTT. V is TRBV19 and J is TRBJ1-1; possibly TRBD1 for D (6 bases). The ends were cut back, 10 bases at V and 1 base at J, with 19 bases in the middle. The CDR3 has 15 residues. Germline CDR1 reads LNHDA; CDR2 reads SQIVND (reference sequence).

V usage is TRBV7-9 and J usage is TRBJ2-1; the D gene is possibly TRBD2 (7 bases). The CDR3 length is 16 residues. Deletions cut 5 bases from V and 0 bases from J, with 14 bases between. CDR1 is SEHNR, CDR2 FQNEAQ, per germline (reference sequence). DNA for the CDR3: TGTGCCAGCAGCCCCGACGGGGGGCCCTCCTACAATGAGCAGTTCTTC. Protein product: CASSPDGGPSYNEQFF. The full variable domain, rest sourced from reference TRBV7-9 and TRBJ2-1, is DTGVSQNPRHKITKRGQNVTFRCDPISEHNRLYWYRQTLGQGPEFLTYFQNEAQLEKSRLLSDRFSAERPKGSFSTLEIQRTEQGDSAMYLCASSPDGGPSYNEQFFGPGTRLTVL.

This chain links TRBV6-5 with TRBJ2-7; D is ambiguous. V lost 0 bases to trimming and J lost 6 bases, with 15 bases between them. The germline V gene has CDR1 MNHEY and CDR2 SVGAGI. The CDR3 contains 15 residues. Here the CDR3 reads CASSYSAAGRLEQYF. The DNA of the CDR3 is TGTGCCAGCAGTTACTCCGCGGCAGGACGTCTCGAGCAGTACTTC.

This chain links TRBV27 with TRBJ2-7; TRBD1 agrees at 7 bases. The CDR3 runs to 12 residues. The V and J ends lost 6 bases and 6 bases, in that order; junction bases with no gene match: 5. Germline-derived CDR1 and CDR2 are MNHEY and SMNVEV (reference sequence). The CDR3 nucleotides are TGTGCCAGCAGGACCGGACAGGTCGAGCAGTACTTC. This codes for CASRTGQVEQYF.

The chain has TRBV4-2 and TRBJ2-7, with 7 bases lining up with TRBD2. The junction had 8 bases not matched to a gene; V was cut back by 3 bases and J by 3 bases. The CDR3 sequence is 15 residues long. Germline V lookup: CDR1 LGHNA, CDR2 YNFKEQ. CDR3 protein: CASSQRGSSNYEQYF. The CDR3 DNA sequence: TGTGCCAGCAGCCAGCGCGGGAGCTCGAACTACGAGCAGTACTTC.